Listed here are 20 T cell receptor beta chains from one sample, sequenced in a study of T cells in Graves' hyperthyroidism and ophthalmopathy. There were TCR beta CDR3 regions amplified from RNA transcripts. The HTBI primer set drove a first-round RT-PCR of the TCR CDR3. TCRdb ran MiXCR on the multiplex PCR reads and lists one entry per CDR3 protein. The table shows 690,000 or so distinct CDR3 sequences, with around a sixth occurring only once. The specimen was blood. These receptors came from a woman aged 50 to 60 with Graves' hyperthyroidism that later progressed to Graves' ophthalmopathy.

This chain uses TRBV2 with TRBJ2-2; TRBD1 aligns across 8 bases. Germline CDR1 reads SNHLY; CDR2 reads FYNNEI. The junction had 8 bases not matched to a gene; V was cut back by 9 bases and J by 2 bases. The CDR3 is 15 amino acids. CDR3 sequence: CASIQGERNTGELFF. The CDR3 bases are TGTGCCAGTATACAGGGGGAACGTAACACCGGGGAGCTGTTTTTT.

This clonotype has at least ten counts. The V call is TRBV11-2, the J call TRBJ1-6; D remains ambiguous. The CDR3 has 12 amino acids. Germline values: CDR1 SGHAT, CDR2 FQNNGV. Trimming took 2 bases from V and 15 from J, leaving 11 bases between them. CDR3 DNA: TGTGCCAGCAGCTTAATTGTACAGAACCTCCACTTT. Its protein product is CASSLIVQNLHF.

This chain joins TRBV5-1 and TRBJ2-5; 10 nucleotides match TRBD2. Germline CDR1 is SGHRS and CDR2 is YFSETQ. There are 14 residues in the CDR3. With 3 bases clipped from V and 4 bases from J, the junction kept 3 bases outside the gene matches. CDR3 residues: CASSYTSGVETQYF. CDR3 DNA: TGCGCCAGCAGCTACACTAGCGGGGTAGAGACCCAGTACTTC.

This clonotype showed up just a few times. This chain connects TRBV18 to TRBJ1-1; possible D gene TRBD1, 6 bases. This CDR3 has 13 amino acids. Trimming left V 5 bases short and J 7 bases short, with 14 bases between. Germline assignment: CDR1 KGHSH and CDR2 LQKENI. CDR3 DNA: TGTGCCAGCTCATATCAGGGGTGGAGTGAAGCTTTCTTT. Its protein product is CASSYQGWSEAFF.

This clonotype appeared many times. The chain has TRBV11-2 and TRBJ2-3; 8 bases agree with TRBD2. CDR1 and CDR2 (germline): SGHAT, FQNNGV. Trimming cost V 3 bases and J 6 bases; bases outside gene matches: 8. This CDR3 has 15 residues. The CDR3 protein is CASSLEAGAYDTQYF. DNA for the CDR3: TGTGCCAGCAGCTTGGAAGCGGGGGCTTATGATACGCAGTATTTT.

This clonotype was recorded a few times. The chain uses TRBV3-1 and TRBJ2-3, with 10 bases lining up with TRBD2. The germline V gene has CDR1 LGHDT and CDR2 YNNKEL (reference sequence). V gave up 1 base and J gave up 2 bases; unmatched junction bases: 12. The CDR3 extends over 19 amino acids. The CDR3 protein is CASSQVGIAGGIDTDTQYF. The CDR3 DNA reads TGTGCCAGCAGCCAAGTTGGAATAGCGGGGGGCATAGACACAGATACGCAGTATTTT.

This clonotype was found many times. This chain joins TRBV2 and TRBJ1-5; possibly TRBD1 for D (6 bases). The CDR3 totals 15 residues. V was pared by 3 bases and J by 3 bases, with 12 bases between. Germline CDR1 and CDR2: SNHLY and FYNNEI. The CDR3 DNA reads TGTGCCAGCAGTGACGCGGGGGGCGCCAATCAGCCCCAGCATTTT. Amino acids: CASSDAGGANQPQHF.

CDR3 nucleotide sequence: TGCAGCGTTGAAGATTCAAGCAGGGCCCGGGAAAAACTGTTTTTT. Its protein is CSVEDSSRAREKLFF. The chain employs TRBV29-1 and TRBJ1-4, with D possibly being TRBD1 (5 bases). This CDR3 is 15 amino acids long. Germline-derived CDR1 and CDR2 are SQVTM and ANQGSEA. V was trimmed by 0 bases and J by 8 bases, leaving 16 bases between them.

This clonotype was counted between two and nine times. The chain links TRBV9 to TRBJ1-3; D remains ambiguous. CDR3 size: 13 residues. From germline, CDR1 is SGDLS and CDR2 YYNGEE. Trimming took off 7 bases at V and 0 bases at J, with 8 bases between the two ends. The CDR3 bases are TGTGCCAGCGCGGGAAGCTCTGGAAACACCATATATTTT. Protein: CASAGSSGNTIYF.

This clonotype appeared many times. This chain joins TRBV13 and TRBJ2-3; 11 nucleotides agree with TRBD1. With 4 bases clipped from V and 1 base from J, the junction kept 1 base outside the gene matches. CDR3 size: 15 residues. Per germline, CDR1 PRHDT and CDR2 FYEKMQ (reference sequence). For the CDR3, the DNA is TGTGCCAGCAGCTGGGGACAGGGGGGCACAGATACGCAGTATTTT. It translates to CASSWGQGGTDTQYF.

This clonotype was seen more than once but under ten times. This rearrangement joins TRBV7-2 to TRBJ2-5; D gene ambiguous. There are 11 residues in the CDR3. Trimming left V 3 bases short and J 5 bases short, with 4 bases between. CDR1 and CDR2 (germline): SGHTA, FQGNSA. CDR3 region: CASSFVETQYF. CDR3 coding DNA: TGTGCCAGCAGCTTCGTTGAGACCCAGTACTTC.

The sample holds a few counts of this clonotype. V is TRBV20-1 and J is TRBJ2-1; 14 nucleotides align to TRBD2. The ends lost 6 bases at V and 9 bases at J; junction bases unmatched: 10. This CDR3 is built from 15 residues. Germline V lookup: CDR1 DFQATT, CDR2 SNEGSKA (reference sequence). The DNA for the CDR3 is TGCAGTGCCCCGCCTGGACTAGCGGGGGGCCTTGAGCAGTTCTTC. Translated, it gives CSAPPGLAGGLEQFF.

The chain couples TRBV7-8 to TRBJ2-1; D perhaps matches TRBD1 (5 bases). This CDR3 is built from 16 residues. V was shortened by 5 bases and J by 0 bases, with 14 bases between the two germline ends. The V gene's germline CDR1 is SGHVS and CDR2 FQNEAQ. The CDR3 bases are TGTGCCAGCAGCCCCTGGACATCTAGCTCCTACAATGAGCAGTTCTTC. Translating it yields CASSPWTSSSYNEQFF.

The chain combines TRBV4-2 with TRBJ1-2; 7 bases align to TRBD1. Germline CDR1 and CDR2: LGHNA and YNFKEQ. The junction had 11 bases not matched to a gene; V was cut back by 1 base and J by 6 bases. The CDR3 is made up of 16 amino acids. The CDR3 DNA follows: TGTGCCAGCAGCCAAGTCGTAGGGGGCGCTTCTGATGGCTACACCTTC. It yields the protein CASSQVVGGASDGYTF.

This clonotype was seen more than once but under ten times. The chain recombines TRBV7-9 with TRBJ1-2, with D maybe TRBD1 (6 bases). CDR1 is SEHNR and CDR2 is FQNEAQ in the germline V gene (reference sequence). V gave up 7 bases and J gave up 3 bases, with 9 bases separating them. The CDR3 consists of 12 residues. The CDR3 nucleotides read TGTGCCAGCATCAGGGGAGACTATGGCTACACCTTC. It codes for CASIRGDYGYTF.

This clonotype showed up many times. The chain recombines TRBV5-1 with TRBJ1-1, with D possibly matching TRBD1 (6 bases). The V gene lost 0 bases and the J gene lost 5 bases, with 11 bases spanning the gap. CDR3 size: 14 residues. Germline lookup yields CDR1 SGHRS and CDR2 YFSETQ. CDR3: CASSLDGGRTEAFF. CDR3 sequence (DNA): TGCGCCAGCAGCTTGGATGGGGGCAGGACTGAAGCTTTCTTT.

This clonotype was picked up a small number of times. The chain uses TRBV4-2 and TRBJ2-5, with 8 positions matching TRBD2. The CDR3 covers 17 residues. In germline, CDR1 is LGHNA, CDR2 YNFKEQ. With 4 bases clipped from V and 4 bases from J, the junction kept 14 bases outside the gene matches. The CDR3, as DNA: TGTGCCAGCAGCCCCGTGTATAGGGCGGGGGGCGGAGAGACCCAGTACTTC. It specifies CASSPVYRAGGGETQYF.

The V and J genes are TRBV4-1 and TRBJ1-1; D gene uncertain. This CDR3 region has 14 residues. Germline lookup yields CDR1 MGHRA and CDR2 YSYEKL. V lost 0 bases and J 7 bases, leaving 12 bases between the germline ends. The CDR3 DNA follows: TGCGCCAGCAGCCAAGAAAAGGGAGCCTATGAAGCTTTCTTT. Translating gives CASSQEKGAYEAFF.

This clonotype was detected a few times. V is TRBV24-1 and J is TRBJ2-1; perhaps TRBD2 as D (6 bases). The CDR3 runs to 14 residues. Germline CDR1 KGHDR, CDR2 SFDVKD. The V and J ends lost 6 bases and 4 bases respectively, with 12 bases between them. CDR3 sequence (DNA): TGTGCCACCAGTCGCCGGGCGGGGTACAATGAGCAGTTCTTC. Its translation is CATSRRAGYNEQFF.

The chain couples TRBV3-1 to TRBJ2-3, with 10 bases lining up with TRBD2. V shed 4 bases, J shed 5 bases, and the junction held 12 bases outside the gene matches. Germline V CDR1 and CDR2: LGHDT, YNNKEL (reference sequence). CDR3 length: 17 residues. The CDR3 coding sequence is TGTGCCAGCAGCCTCCCCTTAGCGGGGGGCTTCGAAGATACGCAGTATTTT. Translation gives CASSLPLAGGFEDTQYF.